This TCR beta chain was identified during a study of brain T cells in children with intractable seizures (dated by TCRdb to about 2021). About the full investigation: As a first screen for immune gene transcripts, resected brain tissue from 53 pediatric epilepsy surgery cases was run on a NanoString immunology panel. Among the roughly twelve selected surgery cases, eight also had pre-surgery blood sequenced, leaving four with brain tissue only. Overall study results and their limits: Viral specificity was inferred solely from CDR3 sequence similarity, and the HCMV serostatus of the patients was not known. Because pre- and post-surgery blood were sequenced to different depths, clones absent from the pre-surgery sample may reflect undersampling.

Counted from cysteine to phenylalanine, this CDR3 has 14 amino acids. This entry keeps only the CDR3 DNA: 42 bases, framed from base 1. At the junction V is shortened by 3 bases and J by 5 bases; bases outside the gene matches: 4. CDR1 and CDR2, per the germline V gene, are KGHSH and LQKENI. The sample holds one count of this clone. Which antigen it targets is not known. No clone much larger than this one lies a single base away; base qualities are absent. The immunoSEQ assay was used to generate TCR beta chain sequences from genomic DNA. For the original study's pipeline: CDR3 sequences not starting with the conserved framework cysteine at position 104 were manually removed. Clonality was calculated as one minus the normalized Shannon's Diversity Index, with values ranging from 0 (maximal diversity) to 1 (oligoclonal). To check whether a given CDR3 had different frequencies in two samples, for example brain versus blood, chi-squared comparison-of-proportions tests were used. Public clonotypes were identified by searching immuneACCESS, and similarity to known antiviral clonotypes was assessed with the VDJdb browser. Here the immuneACCESS table is served through TCRdb, limited to in-frame sequences with V and J called. Missing clones are a known gap in these copies; in checked studies unresolved V genes cover under half, and the rest lacks a known reason. V, J and clone size derive from that table, while D and trimming were established from the DNA sequence. This sample holds about 64,000 clones; approximately 94% were observed only once. The ten largest clones add up to approximately 0.37% of the sample.

The sample's time point, from its label and the paper: resected brain tissue, or blood drawn just prior to surgery. The surgery cases with the highest brain T cell transcript signatures were chosen for TCR beta chain sequencing of brain tissue, and also of blood when blood was available. Before surgery, the patients had been given at least one anti-epileptic drug. The TCR-sequenced patients were children whose drug-resistant epilepsy was caused by tuberous sclerosis complex, focal cortical dysplasia, Rasmussen encephalitis or hemimegalencephaly. The blood samples were collected right before the epilepsy surgery. The Monarch genomic DNA purification kit was used to extract bulk genomic DNA from unsorted brain tissue and whole blood.

The sequence joins TRBV18 to TRBJ1-5; 7 bases in between match TRBD1. This TCR came from a boy younger than two with focal cortical dysplasia and intractable seizures. Specimen: peripheral blood, collected at surgery. The CDR3 region has the sequence CASSPGTADQPQHF. The nucleotides are TGTGCCAGCTCACCCGGGACAGCCGATCAGCCCCAGCATTTT.